This is a list of T cell receptor beta chains from one sample in a study of graft-versus-host responses after intestinal transplantation. The repertoire was sequenced with immunoSEQ multiplex PCR; TCRdb's copy has only in-frame clones and lacks some. Of around 99,000 clones in the sample, around 90% are singletons; the top ten hold around 0.73%. These receptors' targets are unknown. The sample here was unstimulated CD4+ T cells sorted from spleen or lymph node cells, taken before transplant. These receptors were collected from a human donor who was the organ donor for an intestinal transplant. CDR3s include the opening cysteine and the closing phenylalanine or tryptophan. D genes are given only for firm matches. A row's size may be missing; if present it is once, few, many or a size class.

J,V,size,D,DNA,CDR3
TRBJ1-2,TRBV4-2,-,TRBD1,TGTGCCAGCACCTACCGGGACAGGAGGTATGGCTACACCTTC,CASTYRDRRYGYTF
TRBJ1-1,TRBV6-1,-,-,TGTGCCAGCAGCCCGGGCGGGGGGAACACTGAAGCTTTCTTT,CASSPGGGNTEAFF
TRBJ2-3,TRBV18,-,-,TGTGCCAGCTCACCGCGGGCCTTGAGCACAGATACGCAGTATTTT,CASSPRALSTDTQYF
TRBJ2-5,TRBV11-2,-,-,TGTGCCAGCAGCCCGGGACGGTACGAAGAGACCCAGTACTTC,CASSPGRYEETQYF
TRBJ2-1,TRBV11-3,-,-,TGTGCCAGCAGCTTTGTGGGTACGAATGAGCAGTTCTTC,CASSFVGTNEQFF
TRBJ2-5,TRBV11-2,-,TRBD1,TGTGCCAGCAGCTTAGTAGGGGGCCACAGGGAGACCCAGTACTTC,CASSLVGGHRETQYF
TRBJ2-1,TRBV9,-,TRBD1,TGTGCCAGCAGCGCCCCCGGGACAGAGTCCTACAATGAGCAGTTCTTC,CASSAPGTESYNEQFF
TRBJ2-7,TRBV6-1,-,TRBD1,TGTGCCAGCAGTGAAGTGGACAGGTCGGGCTACGAGCAGTACTTC,CASSEVDRSGYEQYF
TRBJ2-6,TRBV2,-,-,TGTGCCAGCAGTGAGTATAAGGGACCTGGGGCCAACGTCCTGACTTTC,CASSEYKGPGANVLTF
TRBJ2-1,TRBV19,-,TRBD2,TGTGCCAGTAGGGGGACTAGCGACAATGAGCAGTTCTTC,CASRGTSDNEQFF
TRBJ2-7,TRBV5-1,-,-,TGCGCCAGCAGCTTGGCCGGGAGGGCGACAGGGGGACACGAGCAGTACTTC,CASSLAGRATGGHEQYF
TRBJ1-1,TRBV6-5,-,-,TGTGCCAGCAGTTATCGGGGCAACACTGAAGCTTTCTTT,CASSYRGNTEAFF
TRBJ2-7,TRBV5-8,once,-,TGTGCCAGCAGCTACGAGCAGTACTTC,CASSYEQYF
TRBJ1-2,TRBV6-6,-,-,TGTGCCAGCAGTAAGACAGTCTTCTATGGCTACACCTTC,CASSKTVFYGYTF
TRBJ2-7,TRBV5-4,-,-,TGTGCCAGCAGCGGAGGGACAGCTTCCTACGAGCAGTACTTC,CASSGGTASYEQYF
TRBJ2-2,TRBV5-4,once,-,TGTGCCAGCAATCACAGGGACACCGGGGAGCTGTTTTTT,CASNHRDTGELFF
TRBJ2-7,TRBV5-6,-,-,TGTGCCAGCAGCCGGAGGGAACAGGTACCCTACGAGCAGTACTTC,CASSRREQVPYEQYF
TRBJ2-1,TRBV2,-,-,TGTGCCAGCAGTGTGAAGGGGAATGAGCAGTTCTTC,CASSVKGNEQFF
TRBJ2-7,TRBV19,-,-,TGTGCCAGTAGTCCCTGGGGGAGGACAGGCCGGGGCGAGCAGTACTTC,CASSPWGRTGRGEQYF
TRBJ2-7,TRBV30,-,TRBD1,TGTGCCTGGCGGTCTGGACAGGGGGCTAGGGAGCAGTACTTC,CAWRSGQGAREQYF
TRBJ1-2,TRBV7-3,-,-,TGTGCCAGCAGCATCAAAGGCAGCAACCCTCCGGGCTACACCTTC,CASSIKGSNPPGYTF
TRBJ1-2,TRBV21-1,-,-,TGTGCCAGCACCAGGGGAGGACCCTTGAGGGGCTACACCTTC,CASTRGGPLRGYTF
TRBJ1-2,TRBV7-2,-,TRBD1,TGTGCCAGCAGCCGCAGTACAGGGGGCTTTGGCTACACCTTC,CASSRSTGGFGYTF
TRBJ1-1,TRBV5-4,once,-,TGTGCCAGCAGCTTGAGGGCAGGGAACACTGAAGCTTTCTTT,CASSLRAGNTEAFF
TRBJ2-2,TRBV5-6,-,TRBD2,TGTGCCAGCAGCTTGGTCGGGGGGATTAACACCGGGGAGCTGTTTTTT,CASSLVGGINTGELFF
TRBJ2-1,TRBV10-1,once,TRBD1,TGCGCCAGCAGTGAGGGAGGACAGGTACAACTCAATGAGCAGTTCTTC,CASSEGGQVQLNEQFF
TRBJ2-3,TRBV7-7,once,TRBD2,TGTGCTAGCAGCTTAGACGGGAGGGCAGATACGCAGTATTTT,CASSLDGRADTQYF
TRBJ2-7,TRBV6-5,-,TRBD1,TGTGCCAGCACCCGGACAGGGCGATCCTACGAGCAGTACTTC,CASTRTGRSYEQYF
TRBJ2-7,TRBV5-1,-,TRBD1,TGCGCCAGCAGGCACCCGGGACAGTCCTACGAGCAGTACTTC,CASRHPGQSYEQYF